The sequence of this T cell receptor (beta chain) was determined in a study of brain T cells in children with intractable seizures. Overall study results and limits: Viral specificity was inferred only from CDR3 similarity; HCMV serostatus was unknown. Pre-surgery blood may have been undersampled, hiding some clones.

This clone was picked up a small number of times. Its antigen remains unknown. Method: immunoSEQ multiplex PCR; TCRdb's copy keeps in-frame clones and lacks some. This sample has hundreds of thousands of clones; nearly 95% occur once, and the top ten carry roughly 5.7%. The CDR3 runs to 13 residues. CDR1 and CDR2 (germline): MNHEY, SVGAGI. The germline V and J ends were trimmed by 2 bases and 3 bases, with 8 bases remaining between them. The time point denotes: blood from clinic visit 5 months post-surgery; TSC patient then seizure free. Sequencing was limited to surgery cases with top T cell transcript signatures in brain tissue.

The receptor was isolated from a boy in the first two years of life with tuberous sclerosis and intractable seizures. J is TRBJ2-7 and V is TRBV6-5; D is perhaps TRBD2 (5 bases). The material was peripheral blood, obtained roughly 5 months after surgery. The CDR3 DNA is TGTGCCAGCAGTTACGCGGGCAGCTACGAGCAGTACTTC. As protein: CASSYAGSYEQYF.